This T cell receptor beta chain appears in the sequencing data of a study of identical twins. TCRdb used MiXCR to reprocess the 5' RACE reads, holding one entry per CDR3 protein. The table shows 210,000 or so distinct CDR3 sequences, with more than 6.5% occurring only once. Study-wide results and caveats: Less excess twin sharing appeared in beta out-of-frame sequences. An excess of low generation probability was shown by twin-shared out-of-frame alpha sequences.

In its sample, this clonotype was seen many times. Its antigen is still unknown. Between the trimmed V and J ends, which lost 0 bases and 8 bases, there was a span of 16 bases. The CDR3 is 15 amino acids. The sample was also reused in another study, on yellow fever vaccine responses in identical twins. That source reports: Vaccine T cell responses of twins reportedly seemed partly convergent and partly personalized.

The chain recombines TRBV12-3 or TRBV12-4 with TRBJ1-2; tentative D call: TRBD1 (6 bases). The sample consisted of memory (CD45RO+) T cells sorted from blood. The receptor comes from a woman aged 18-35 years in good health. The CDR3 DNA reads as TGTGCCAGCAGTTTAGCGCAGGGGACGGCGTGGGGCTACACCTTC. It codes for CASSLAQGTAWGYTF.